Following are 28 T cell receptor beta chains from one sample sequenced in a study of T cell changes during pregnancy in multiple sclerosis. The method was immunoSEQ multiplex PCR; TCRdb's version includes in-frame clones alone and lacks a portion of them. This table holds about 52,000 clones, approximately 92% found once. The material was CD4+ T cells from peripheral blood mononuclear cells, obtained before pregnancy. The receptor source for this set is a female donor with multiple sclerosis, enrolled in a pregnancy study.

This rearrangement joins TRBV11-2 to TRBJ1-1; 7 nucleotides line up with TRBD1. CDR3 length: 15 residues. V trimming: 5 bases; J trimming: 5 bases; junction bases outside the gene matches: 11. Per the germline V gene, CDR1 is SGHAT and CDR2 is FQNNGV. This CDR3 reads CASSLLQGRGTEAFF. CDR3 sequence (DNA): TGTGCCAGCAGCCTTCTACAGGGGCGGGGTACTGAAGCTTTCTTT. The full variable domain, rest sourced from reference TRBV11-2 and TRBJ1-1, is EAGVAQSPRYKIIEKRQSVAFWCNPISGHATLYWYQQILGQGPKLLIQFQNNGVVDDSQLPKDRFSAERLKGVDSTLKIQPAKLEDSAVYLCASSLLQGRGTEAFFGQGTRLTVV.

The chain joins TRBV5-4 to TRBJ1-1; maybe TRBD1 (5 bases). The CDR3 length is 13 residues. The V end lost 4 bases, the J end lost 10 bases, and 17 bases lay between the germline ends. Per the germline V gene, CDR1 is SGHNT and CDR2 is YYREEE (reference sequence). The CDR3 region is CASSHDRSGRAFF. CDR3 DNA: TGTGCCAGCAGCCACGATCGGTCAGGGCGAGCTTTCTTT.

The chain recombines TRBV30 with TRBJ2-3; 15 nucleotides line up with TRBD2. The germline gives CDR1 GTSNPN, CDR2 SVGIG (reference sequence). With 1 base clipped from V and 6 bases from J, the junction kept 2 bases outside the gene matches. This CDR3 spans 15 amino acids. The CDR3 region has the DNA TGTGCCTGGAGTGGCGGGACTAGCGGGAGGGATACGCAGTATTTT. Amino acid sequence: CAWSGGTSGRDTQYF.

The gene calls are TRBV27 and TRBJ1-1, with a weak D call TRBD1 (6 bases). From germline, CDR1 is MNHEY and CDR2 SMNVEV (reference sequence). Trimming pared 6 bases from V and 0 bases from J, leaving 17 bases between. This CDR3 spans 16 amino acids. CDR3: CASSTGRGFMNTEAFF. The CDR3 DNA is TGTGCCAGCAGCACAGGGAGAGGCTTTATGAACACTGAAGCTTTCTTT.

In its sample, this clone was seen a few times. The V gene is TRBV6-6, the J gene TRBJ2-3; D is perhaps TRBD1 (6 bases). Trimming took off 7 bases at V and 1 base at J, with 12 bases between the two ends. CDR1 is MNHNY and CDR2 is SVGAGI in the germline V gene (reference sequence). The CDR3 runs 14 residues. DNA of the CDR3: TGTGCCAGCAAAGGGGGAAGGGGCACAGATACGCAGTATTTT. It encodes CASKGGRGTDTQYF.

The CDR3 loop reads CASSSLGLKDTQYF. In DNA form, the CDR3 reads TGTGCCAGCAGTTCCTTGGGGCTGAAAGATACGCAGTATTTT. This chain uses TRBV27 with TRBJ2-3, with D possibly being TRBD1 (5 bases). Trimming shortened V by 4 bases and J by 5 bases, and 13 bases separated the two germline ends. Germline-derived CDR1 and CDR2 are MNHEY and SMNVEV (reference sequence). This CDR3 spans 14 amino acids.

This chain links TRBV19 with TRBJ2-2; a possible D gene is TRBD2 (6 bases). The CDR3 length is 15 residues. V lost 7 bases and J lost 3, with 15 bases in between. Germline V gene lookup returns CDR1 LNHDA and CDR2 SQIVND (reference sequence). The CDR3 nucleotides are TGTGCCAGTACAGCGCCTCGGGGGTACACCGGGGAGCTGTTTTTT. This translates into CASTAPRGYTGELFF.

The rearrangement uses TRBV5-1 and TRBJ2-3; 11 bases are shared with TRBD2. CDR3 length: 18 amino acids. The germline V gene has CDR1 SGHRS and CDR2 YFSETQ. Trimming at V came to 2 bases and at J to 7 bases, leaving 15 bases not matched to a gene. The CDR3 nucleotides are TGCGCCAGCAGCTTTGGAGCCGGGACTAGCGGACTTTTGAATACGCAGTATTTT. Translated: CASSFGAGTSGLLNTQYF.

The rearrangement links TRBV4-1 to TRBJ1-2, with TRBD1 matching over 7 bases. Germline values: CDR1 MGHRA, CDR2 YSYEKL. V shed 1 base, J shed 4 bases, and the junction held 3 bases outside the gene matches. CDR3 length: 14 amino acids. The DNA of the CDR3 is TGCGCCAGCAGCCAAGCCGGGACAGCCTATGGCTACACCTTC. It translates to CASSQAGTAYGYTF.

This clone is a singleton in its sample. V and J are TRBV19 and TRBJ2-3; 10 bases match TRBD2. Germline loops: CDR1 LNHDA, CDR2 SQIVND (reference sequence). The CDR3 length is 19 residues. With 3 bases clipped from V and 2 bases from J, the junction kept 14 bases outside the gene matches. Written as DNA, the CDR3 is TGTGCCAGTAGTATTGTAGTAATTACTAGCGGGACCTCCACAGATACGCAGTATTTT. Its translation: CASSIVVITSGTSTDTQYF.

The chain is built from TRBV4-1 and TRBJ1-1, with D possibly TRBD1 on 6 matching bases. V was trimmed by 1 base and J by 1 base, leaving 10 bases between them. The CDR3 loop spans 15 amino acids. Germline assignment: CDR1 MGHRA and CDR2 YSYEKL. CDR3 nucleotides: TGCGCCAGCAGCCAAGTCGACAGGAGGAACACTGAAGCTTTCTTT. It yields the protein CASSQVDRRNTEAFF.

The J gene is TRBJ2-1, the V gene TRBV7-8; D is unclear. Germline V lookup: CDR1 SGHVS, CDR2 FQNEAQ. The CDR3 covers 13 residues. V shed 4 bases and J shed 4 bases, with 8 bases lying between them. CDR3 DNA: TGTGCCAGCAGCTCTTCCGGTTACAATGAGCAGTTCTTC. Residues: CASSSSGYNEQFF.

This chain connects TRBV7-6 to TRBJ1-1; D unclear. The CDR3 consists of 18 residues. Looked up from germline, CDR1 is SGHVS and CDR2 is FNYEAQ. V was trimmed by 0 bases and J by 2 bases, leaving 19 bases between them. The CDR3 coding sequence is TGTGCCAGCAGCTTAGCGACGCAAAAGACAAACCTAAACACTGAAGCTTTCTTT. Its protein is CASSLATQKTNLNTEAFF.

This chain links TRBV18 with TRBJ2-7, with D maybe TRBD2 (6 bases). V dropped 3 bases and J dropped 2 bases, with 11 bases sitting between them. Germline CDR1 is KGHSH and CDR2 is LQKENI. The CDR3 totals 14 residues. The CDR3 DNA is TGTGCCAGCTCACCGAGGACGGGAGCCTACGAGCAGTACTTC. It is translated as CASSPRTGAYEQYF.

The V and J genes are TRBV6-1 and TRBJ2-7, with TRBD1 as a possible D gene (7 bases). Germline CDR1 MNHNS, CDR2 SASEGT. This CDR3 has 15 amino acids. Trimming removed 4 bases at V and 0 bases at J, with 13 bases between. Here the CDR3 reads CASSAGGTASYEQYF. The CDR3 coding sequence is TGTGCCAGCAGTGCTGGGGGGACAGCCTCCTACGAGCAGTACTTC.

The gene calls are TRBV11-2 and TRBJ2-1; 7 nucleotides agree with TRBD2. V lost 3 bases, J lost 2 bases, and 10 bases stayed unmatched. The CDR3 is made up of 17 amino acids. Germline CDR1 and CDR2: SGHAT and FQNNGV. CDR3 in amino acids: CASSLDPGAGAYNEQFF. In DNA, the CDR3 is TGTGCCAGCAGCTTGGACCCGGGTGCGGGGGCCTACAATGAGCAGTTCTTC.

The chain combines TRBV5-1 with TRBJ1-2, with 10 bases aligning to TRBD1. The germline V gene encodes CDR1 SGHRS and CDR2 YFSETQ. This CDR3 contains 15 residues. J gave up 2 bases and V 4 bases, and 5 bases lay outside the gene matches. In DNA, the CDR3 is TGCGCCAGCAGCATTAGACAGGGGGCCAACTATGGCTACACCTTC. Its protein is CASSIRQGANYGYTF.

The chain's CDR3 is CASGTVSSGANVLTF. For the CDR3, the DNA is TGTGCCAGTGGGACAGTAAGCTCTGGGGCCAACGTCCTGACTTTC. The chain employs TRBV19 and TRBJ2-6; 7 bases agree with TRBD1. This CDR3 is built from 15 residues. V was pared by 8 bases and J by 0 bases, with 4 bases of the junction left unmatched. CDR1 is LNHDA and CDR2 is SQIVND in the germline V gene (reference sequence).

The chain has TRBV28 and TRBJ2-1; 14 nucleotides match TRBD2. Germline lookup yields CDR1 MDHEN and CDR2 SYDVKM. The CDR3 is 14 residues long. The V and J ends lost 8 bases and 7 bases, in that order; junction bases with no gene match: 4. The CDR3 loop reads CASARTSGRNEQFF. For the CDR3, the DNA is TGTGCCAGCGCCCGGACTAGCGGGAGGAATGAGCAGTTCTTC.

This chain connects TRBV27 to TRBJ2-1, with TRBD1 as a possible D gene (5 bases). The germline CDR1 and CDR2 sequences are MNHEY and SMNVEV (reference sequence). This CDR3 has 12 amino acids. V shed 6 bases and J shed 7 bases, with 10 bases lying between them. This chain's CDR3 is CASSPRTNEQFF. CDR3 nucleotide sequence: TGTGCCAGCAGCCCACGGACAAATGAGCAGTTCTTC.

The rearrangement links TRBV14 to TRBJ1-4; D is uncertain. Germline CDR1 reads SGHDN; CDR2 reads FVKESK. The V gene lost 2 bases and the J gene lost 3 bases, with 16 bases spanning the gap. The CDR3 is 17 residues long. The CDR3 loop reads CASSQTTPRRPNEKLFF. The CDR3 bases are TGTGCCAGCAGCCAAACAACTCCACGGAGGCCTAATGAAAAACTGTTTTTT.

This clone has only one observation. The rearrangement uses TRBV12-5 and TRBJ2-5, with 7 bases identical to TRBD2. CDR1 and CDR2 (germline): LGHNT, FRNRAP. The V and J ends lost 7 bases and 7 bases, in that order; junction bases with no gene match: 15. This CDR3 region has 15 residues. Written as DNA, the CDR3 is TGTGCTAGTGCCCTAAGGGGAGGGAGCGAGGGGACCCAGTACTTC. It yields the protein CASALRGGSEGTQYF. Based on the CDR3 plus reference TRBV12-5 and TRBJ2-5, the full variable domain is DARVTQTPRHKVTEMGQEVTMRCQPILGHNTVFWYRQTMMQGLELLAYFRNRAPLDDSGMPKDRFSAEMPDATLATLKIQPSEPRDSAVYFCASALRGGSEGTQYFGPGTRLLVL.

The V gene is TRBV7-9, the J gene TRBJ2-1; TRBD2 agrees at 8 bases. The CDR3 has 18 residues. The germline V gene has CDR1 SEHNR and CDR2 FQNEAQ (reference sequence). J lost 6 bases, V lost 5 bases, and 18 bases had no gene match. The CDR3 reads CASSLSGREGTTFNEQFF. DNA of the CDR3: TGTGCCAGCAGCCTTTCCGGGAGGGAGGGGACTACCTTCAATGAGCAGTTCTTC.

A single count supports this clone. The rearrangement joins TRBV5-4 to TRBJ1-1; perhaps TRBD1 as D (6 bases). V lost 10 bases to trimming and J lost 0 bases, with 13 bases between them. This CDR3 comprises 13 residues. Germline V gene lookup returns CDR1 SGHNT and CDR2 YYREEE (reference sequence). CDR3 nucleotides: TGTGCCTGGACAGCCCATATGAACACTGAAGCTTTCTTT. This codes for CAWTAHMNTEAFF. Supplemented by reference TRBV5-4 and TRBJ1-1, the full variable domain reads ETGVTQSPTHLIKTRGQQVTLRCSSQSGHNTVSWYQQALGQGPQFIFQYYREEENGRGNFPPRFSGLQFPNYSSELNVNALELDDSALYLCAWTAHMNTEAFFGQGTRLTVV.

The chain has TRBV6-6 and TRBJ2-1; D gene unclear. Germline-derived CDR1 and CDR2 are MNHNY and SVGAGI (reference sequence). The CDR3 runs 12 residues. Between the trimmed V and J ends, which lost 2 bases and 7 bases, there was a span of 6 bases. CDR3 sequence (DNA): TGTGCCAGCAGTTACGTCCGGAATGAGCAGTTCTTC. Protein sequence: CASSYVRNEQFF.

In this sample, this clone turned up once. The chain carries TRBV19 and TRBJ2-4, with D possibly TRBD2 on 6 matching bases. The CDR3 contains 14 residues. Trimming removed 5 bases from V and 8 bases from J, with 16 bases in between. CDR1 LNHDA and CDR2 SQIVND come from the germline V gene (reference sequence). In DNA form, the CDR3 reads TGTGCCAGTAGTTCAGACAGAAGGAGGGACATTCAGTACTTC. It yields the protein CASSSDRRRDIQYF.

The chain recombines TRBV6-1 with TRBJ2-7; TRBD2 is a possible D gene (6 bases). The V gene lost 0 bases and the J gene lost 3 bases, with 12 bases spanning the gap. The CDR3 length is 15 residues. Germline-derived CDR1 and CDR2 are MNHNS and SASEGT. The CDR3 region is CASSEAVGSVYEQYF. The CDR3, as DNA: TGTGCCAGCAGTGAAGCGGTCGGGAGCGTCTACGAGCAGTACTTC.

This chain uses TRBV9 with TRBJ2-5; unclear D gene. The V end lost 4 bases, the J end lost 2 bases, and 15 bases lay between the germline ends. Germline V lookup: CDR1 SGDLS, CDR2 YYNGEE. The CDR3 has 15 amino acids. CDR3 amino acids: CASSLQTGTQETQYF. The DNA of the CDR3 is TGTGCCAGCAGCCTTCAGACTGGAACACAAGAGACCCAGTACTTC. The full variable domain, rest sourced from reference TRBV9 and TRBJ2-5, is DSGVTQTPKHLITATGQRVTLRCSPRSGDLSVYWYQQSLDQGLQFLIQYYNGEERAKGNILERFSAQQFPDLHSELNLSSLELGDSALYFCASSLQTGTQETQYFGPGTRLLVL.